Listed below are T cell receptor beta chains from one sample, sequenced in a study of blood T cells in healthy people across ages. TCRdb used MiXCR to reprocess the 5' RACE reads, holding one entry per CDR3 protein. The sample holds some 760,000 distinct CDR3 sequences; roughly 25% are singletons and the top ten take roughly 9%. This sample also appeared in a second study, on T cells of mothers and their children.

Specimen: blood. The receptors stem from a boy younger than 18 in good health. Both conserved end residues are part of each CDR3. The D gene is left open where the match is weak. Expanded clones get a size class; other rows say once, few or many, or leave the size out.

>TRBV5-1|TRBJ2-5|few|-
CASNRQAQETQYF
TGCGCCAGCAACCGACAGGCCCAAGAGACCCAGTACTTC
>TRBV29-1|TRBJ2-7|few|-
CSAAPGNSRQYF
TGCAGCGCCGCACCTGGGAACAGCCGGCAGTACTTC
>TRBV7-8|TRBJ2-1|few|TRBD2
CASSVWTSGGQSSYNEQFF
TGTGCCAGCAGCGTATGGACTAGCGGGGGGCAAAGCTCCTACAATGAGCAGTTCTTC
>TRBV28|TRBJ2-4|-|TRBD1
CASTSPGTGGNIQYF
TGTGCCAGCACCAGCCCTGGGACAGGGGGCAACATTCAGTACTTC
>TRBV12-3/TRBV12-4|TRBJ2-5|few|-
CATNDVGLGETQYF
TGTGCCACCAACGACGTGGGACTGGGCGAGACCCAGTACTTC
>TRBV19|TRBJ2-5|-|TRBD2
CASSGSGGALFQETQYF
TGTGCCAGTAGTGGAAGCGGGGGGGCCTTATTCCAAGAGACCCAGTACTTC
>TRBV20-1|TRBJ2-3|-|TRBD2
CSARAGLAGVTDTQYF
TGCAGTGCTAGAGCCGGACTAGCGGGGGTGACAGATACGCAGTATTTT
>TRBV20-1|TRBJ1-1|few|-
CSARDLSGNTEAFF
TGCAGTGCTAGAGATCTCTCCGGGAACACTGAAGCTTTCTTT
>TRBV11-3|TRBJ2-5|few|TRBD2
CASSLGLSPGRVETQYF
TGTGCCAGCAGCTTAGGATTGTCGCCAGGGAGGGTTGAGACCCAGTACTTC
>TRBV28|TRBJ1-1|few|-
CASSGTIRNTEAFF
TGTGCCAGCAGTGGTACAATTCGGAACACTGAAGCTTTCTTT
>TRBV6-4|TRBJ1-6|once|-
CASSDRAQGNSPLHF
TGTGCCAGCAGTGACCGGGCACAGGGAAATTCACCCCTCCACTTT
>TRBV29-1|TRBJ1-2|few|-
CSVVASNALYGYTF
TGCAGCGTTGTGGCCAGCAATGCCTTGTATGGCTACACCTTC
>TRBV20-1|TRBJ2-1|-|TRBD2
CSARGLAGGLGSYNEQFF
TGCAGTGCTAGGGGACTAGCGGGGGGCTTAGGCTCCTACAATGAGCAGTTCTTC
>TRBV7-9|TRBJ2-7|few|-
CASSLGDRFGSEQYF
TGTGCCAGCAGCTTAGGGGACCGGTTCGGCTCCGAGCAGTACTTC
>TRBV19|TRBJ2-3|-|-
CASSIKSAVAGTDTQYF
TGTGCCAGTAGTATTAAATCGGCTGTAGCGGGCACAGATACGCAGTATTTT
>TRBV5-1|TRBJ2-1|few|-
CASSFEGHQKYDEQFF
TGCGCCAGCAGCTTTGAAGGACACCAAAAGTACGATGAGCAGTTCTTC
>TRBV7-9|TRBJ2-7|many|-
CASSPPGGYEQYF
TGTGCCAGCAGCCCCCCCGGGGGCTACGAGCAGTACTTC
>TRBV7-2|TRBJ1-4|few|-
CASSVGMVSEKLFF
TGTGCCAGCAGCGTCGGGATGGTTAGTGAAAAACTGTTTTTT
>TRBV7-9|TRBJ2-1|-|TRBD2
CASSGGGFRGYEQFF
TGTGCCAGCAGCGGCGGGGGGTTCAGAGGCTATGAGCAGTTCTTC
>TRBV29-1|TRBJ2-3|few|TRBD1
CSVVGQGADTQYF
TGCAGCGTTGTGGGACAGGGGGCAGATACGCAGTATTTT
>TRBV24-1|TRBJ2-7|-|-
CATSDLESYEQYF
TGTGCCACCAGTGATTTAGAGTCCTACGAGCAGTACTTC
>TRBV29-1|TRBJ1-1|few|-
CSVAGAAMNTEAFF
TGCAGCGTCGCAGGGGCCGCCATGAACACTGAAGCTTTCTTT
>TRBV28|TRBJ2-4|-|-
CASSRGVGPLAKNIQYF
TGTGCCAGCAGTCGAGGGGTTGGACCACTAGCCAAAAACATTCAGTACTTC
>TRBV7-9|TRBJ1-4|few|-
CASSPDSYEKLFF
TGTGCCAGCAGCCCGGACAGTTATGAAAAACTGTTTTTT
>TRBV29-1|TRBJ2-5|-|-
CSVEEGGEQYF
TGCAGCGTTGAGGAAGGGGGGGAGCAGTACTTC
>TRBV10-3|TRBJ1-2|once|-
CAISDKGGDGYTF
TGTGCCATCAGTGATAAAGGAGGGGATGGCTACACCTTC
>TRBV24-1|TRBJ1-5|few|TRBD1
CATSDSDREEDQPQHF
TGTGCCACCAGTGATTCGGACAGGGAGGAGGATCAGCCCCAGCATTTT
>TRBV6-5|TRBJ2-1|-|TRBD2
CASSYPRGLARNEQFF
TGTGCCAGCAGTTACCCACGTGGACTAGCAAGGAATGAGCAGTTCTTC
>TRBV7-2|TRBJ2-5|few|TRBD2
CASSLVIGGGETQYF
TGTGCCAGCAGCTTAGTGATCGGGGGGGGAGAGACCCAGTACTTC
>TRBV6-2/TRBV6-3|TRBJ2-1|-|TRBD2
CASSIGGGHNEQFF
TGTGCCAGCAGTATCGGCGGGGGGCACAATGAGCAGTTCTTC
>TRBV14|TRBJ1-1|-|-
CASSQGQDLKAFF
TGTGCCAGCAGCCAAGGACAGGACTTAAAAGCTTTCTTT
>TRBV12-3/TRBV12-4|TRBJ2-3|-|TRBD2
CASRRTSGGNADTQYF
TGTGCCAGCAGGAGGACTAGCGGGGGCAACGCAGATACGCAGTATTTT
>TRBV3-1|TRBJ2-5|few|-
CTSSPQLGTKETQYF
TGTACCAGCAGCCCACAACTCGGGACGAAAGAGACCCAGTACTTC
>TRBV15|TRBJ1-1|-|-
CATSRPLMGRNTEAFF
TGTGCCACCAGCAGACCCCTCATGGGGCGGAACACTGAAGCTTTCTTT
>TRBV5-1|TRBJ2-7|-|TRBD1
CASSSGGAPGDEQYF
TGCGCCAGCAGCTCAGGGGGCGCCCCTGGGGACGAGCAGTACTTC
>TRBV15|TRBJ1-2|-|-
CATSRAGADGYTF
TGTGCCACCAGCAGAGCCGGGGCAGATGGCTACACCTTC
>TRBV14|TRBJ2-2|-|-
CASSRLFNAGELFF
TGTGCCAGCAGCAGACTTTTTAACGCCGGGGAGCTGTTTTTT
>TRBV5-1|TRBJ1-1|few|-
CASSFWEGSEAFF
TGCGCCAGCAGCTTCTGGGAAGGGTCTGAAGCTTTCTTT
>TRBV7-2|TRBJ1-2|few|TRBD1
CASSYGTGGDYGYTF
TGTGCCAGCAGCTACGGGACAGGGGGGGACTATGGCTACACCTTC
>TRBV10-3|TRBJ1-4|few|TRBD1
CAISEGQGAEKLFF
TGTGCCATCAGCGAGGGACAGGGGGCGGAAAAACTGTTTTTT
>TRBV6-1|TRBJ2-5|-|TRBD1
CASSAGDRGRETQYF
TGTGCCAGCAGTGCCGGGGACAGGGGGCGCGAGACCCAGTACTTC
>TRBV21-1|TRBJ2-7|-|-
CASITGTSGSSYEQYF
TGTGCCAGCATCACCGGGACTAGCGGAAGCTCCTACGAGCAGTACTTC
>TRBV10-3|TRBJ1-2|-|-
CAISDGGQPANYGYTF
TGTGCCATCAGCGATGGCGGGCAGCCAGCTAACTATGGCTACACCTTC
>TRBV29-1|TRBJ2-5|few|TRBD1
CSVEDQDRVRETQYF
TGCAGCGTTGAAGACCAGGACAGGGTGAGGGAGACCCAGTACTTC
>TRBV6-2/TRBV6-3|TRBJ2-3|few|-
CASSRSLRDTQYF
TGTGCCAGCAGTCGTAGTCTTCGAGATACGCAGTATTTT